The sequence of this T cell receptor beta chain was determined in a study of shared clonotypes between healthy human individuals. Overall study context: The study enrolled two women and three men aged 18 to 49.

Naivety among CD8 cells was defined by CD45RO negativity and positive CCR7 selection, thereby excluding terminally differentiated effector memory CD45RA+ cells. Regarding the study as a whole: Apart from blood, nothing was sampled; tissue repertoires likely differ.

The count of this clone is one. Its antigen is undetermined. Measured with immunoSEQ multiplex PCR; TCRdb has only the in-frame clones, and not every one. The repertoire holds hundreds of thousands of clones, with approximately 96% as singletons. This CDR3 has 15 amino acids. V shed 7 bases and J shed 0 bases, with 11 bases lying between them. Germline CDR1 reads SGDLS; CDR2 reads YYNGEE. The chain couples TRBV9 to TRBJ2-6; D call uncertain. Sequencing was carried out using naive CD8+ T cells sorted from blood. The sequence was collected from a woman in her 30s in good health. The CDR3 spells CASRSLFSGANVLTF. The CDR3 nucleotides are TGTGCCAGCCGCTCTCTGTTCTCTGGGGCCAACGTCCTGACTTTC.